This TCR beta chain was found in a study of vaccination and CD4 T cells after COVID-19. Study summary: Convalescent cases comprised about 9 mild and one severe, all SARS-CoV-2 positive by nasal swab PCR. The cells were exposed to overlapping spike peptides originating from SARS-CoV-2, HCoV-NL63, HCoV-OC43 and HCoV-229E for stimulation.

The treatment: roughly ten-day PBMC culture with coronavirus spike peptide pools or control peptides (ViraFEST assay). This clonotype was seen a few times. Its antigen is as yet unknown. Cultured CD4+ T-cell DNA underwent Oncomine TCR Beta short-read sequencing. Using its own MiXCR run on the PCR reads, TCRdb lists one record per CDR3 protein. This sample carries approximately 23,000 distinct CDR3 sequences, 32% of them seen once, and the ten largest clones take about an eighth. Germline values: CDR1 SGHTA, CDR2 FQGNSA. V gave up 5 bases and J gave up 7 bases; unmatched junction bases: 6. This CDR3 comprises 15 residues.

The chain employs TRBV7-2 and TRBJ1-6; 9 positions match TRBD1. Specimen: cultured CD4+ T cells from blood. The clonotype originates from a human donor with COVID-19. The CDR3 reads CASSPRDRDNSPLHF. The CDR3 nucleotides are TGTGCCAGCAGCCCCCGGGACAGGGACAATTCACCCCTCCACTTT.